The 27 T cell receptor beta chains presented below share a single source sample, sequenced in a study of T cell responses to AZD1222 COVID-19 vaccine. The table came from immunoSEQ multiplex PCR; TCRdb's copy has only in-frame clones and leaves some out. The table records under 100,000 clones, more than 85% of them present only once. The input for sequencing was peripheral blood, taken on day 0 of AZD1222 vaccination. These receptors were collected from an adult in good health.

The rearrangement joins TRBV18 to TRBJ1-5; TRBD1 might be the D (6 bases). V gave up 5 bases and J gave up 7 bases, with 15 bases separating them. This CDR3 has 14 amino acids. Germline V lookup: CDR1 KGHSH, CDR2 LQKENI. The CDR3: CASSTWGGGQPQHF. The CDR3 coding sequence is TGTGCCAGCTCAACCTGGGGGGGCGGCCAGCCCCAGCATTTT.

In nucleotides, the CDR3 is TGCAGCGTAGGTAGCCCAGATACGCAGTATTTT. This translates into CSVGSPDTQYF. The rearrangement joins TRBV29-1 to TRBJ2-3; D is unclear. CDR1 and CDR2 from the germline V gene are SQVTM and ANQGSEA. This CDR3 is 11 amino acids long. V shed 6 bases and J shed 4 bases, with 8 bases lying between them.

V and J are TRBV30 and TRBJ1-6, with D uncertain. Germline V CDR1 and CDR2: GTSNPN, SVGIG (reference sequence). The CDR3 has 12 amino acids. The V and J ends lost 4 bases and 10 bases respectively, with 11 bases between them. The CDR3 region is CAWTTGGSPLHF. CDR3 coding DNA: TGTGCCTGGACAACGGGAGGCTCACCCCTCCACTTT.

The chain is built from TRBV28 and TRBJ2-7, with D possibly matching TRBD2 (5 bases). The germline CDR1 and CDR2 sequences are MDHEN and SYDVKM. Trimming left V 2 bases short and J 5 bases short, with 16 bases between. The CDR3 extends over 15 amino acids. The CDR3 DNA reads as TGTGCCAGCAGTTTAGAGGAGCGGACTCGACACGAGCAGTACTTC. Translating gives CASSLEERTRHEQYF.

This chain joins TRBV4-2 and TRBJ2-7; tentative D call: TRBD2 (6 bases). V dropped 4 bases and J dropped 0 bases, with 10 bases sitting between them. This CDR3 region has 14 residues. The germline CDR1 and CDR2 sequences are LGHNA and YNFKEQ. CDR3 sequence reads: CASSRGTFSYEQYF. For the CDR3, the DNA is TGTGCCAGCAGCCGGGGGACTTTCTCCTACGAGCAGTACTTC.

The chain is built from TRBV6-5 and TRBJ2-1; D gene unclear. CDR1 and CDR2 from the germline V gene are MNHEY and SVGAGI. The CDR3 runs 14 residues. Deletions cut 2 bases from V and 5 bases from J, with 10 bases between. This CDR3 reads CASSYRDRDNEQFF. CDR3 nucleotides: TGTGCCAGCAGTTACAGGGATCGAGACAATGAGCAGTTCTTC.

V gene TRBV2 combines with J gene TRBJ1-1; the D gene is possibly TRBD1 (5 bases). Between the trimmed V and J ends, which lost 5 bases and 5 bases, there was a span of 12 bases. Per the germline V gene, CDR1 is SNHLY and CDR2 is FYNNEI. The CDR3 runs 13 residues. Written as DNA, the CDR3 is TGTGCCAGCAGTCAGGGAGAAGGGACTGAAGCTTTCTTT. Encoded protein: CASSQGEGTEAFF.

The chain uses TRBV6-5 and TRBJ2-7; D gene ambiguous. Trimming removed 2 bases at V and 4 bases at J, with 15 bases between. Germline V gene data show CDR1 as MNHEY and CDR2 as SVGAGI. The CDR3 consists of 15 residues. The DNA of the CDR3 is TGTGCCAGCAGTTACGAGCTAGGGCCTTTGTACGAGCAGTACTTC. Translation: CASSYELGPLYEQYF.

The V call is TRBV2, the J call TRBJ2-3; the D gene is possibly TRBD1 (6 bases). V was trimmed by 5 bases and J by 6 bases, leaving 6 bases between them. The germline V gene has CDR1 SNHLY and CDR2 FYNNEI. The CDR3 length is 11 residues. Here the CDR3 reads CASSRGDTQYF. CDR3 bases: TGTGCCAGCAGTAGGGGGGATACGCAGTATTTT.

The rearrangement links TRBV19 to TRBJ2-2; possibly TRBD2 for D (5 bases). Per the germline V gene, CDR1 is LNHDA and CDR2 is SQIVND (reference sequence). The CDR3 runs 15 residues. Trimming took 5 bases from V and 5 from J, leaving 15 bases between them. The CDR3 DNA reads as TGTGCCAGTAGTCCCCGGGATACCCGGACCGGGGAGCTGTTTTTT. It translates to CASSPRDTRTGELFF.

In DNA form, the CDR3 reads TGTGCCAGCACGCGTGGGAGGGGGCCGGGAGGGATTGAAAAACTGTTTTTT. Protein product: CASTRGRGPGGIEKLFF. This chain joins TRBV2 and TRBJ1-4; 7 bases line up with TRBD1. This CDR3 has 17 amino acids. CDR1 SNHLY and CDR2 FYNNEI come from the germline V gene. V trimming: 7 bases; J trimming: 7 bases; junction bases outside the gene matches: 18.

This clone was seen a single time. This sequence joins TRBV19 and TRBJ1-1; D possibly corresponds to TRBD1 (6 bases). CDR1 is LNHDA, CDR2 SQIVND, per germline (reference sequence). The CDR3 runs 13 residues. Deletions cut 3 bases from V and 8 bases from J, with 13 bases between. The CDR3 DNA sequence: TGTGCCAGTAGTATTCGCCCCGGGACAGAAGCTTTCTTT. Its translation: CASSIRPGTEAFF. The full variable domain, its missing parts supplied by reference TRBV19 and TRBJ1-1, is DGGITQSPKYLFRKEGQNVTLSCEQNLNHDAMYWYRQDPGQGLRLIYYSQIVNDFQKGDIAEGYSVSREKKESFPLTVTSAQKNPTAFYLCASSIRPGTEAFFGQGTRLTVV.

V is TRBV12-3 or TRBV12-4 and J is TRBJ1-6, with D hard to call. The V and J ends lost 2 bases and 7 bases respectively, with 6 bases between them. The CDR3 covers 13 residues. The CDR3 DNA reads as TGTGCCAGCAGTTTATGGGAGAATTCACCCCTCCACTTT. Its protein is CASSLWENSPLHF.

V usage is TRBV7-6 and J usage is TRBJ2-5; D uncertain. V gave up 6 bases and J gave up 3 bases, with 11 bases separating them. Per germline, CDR1 SGHVS and CDR2 FNYEAQ. The CDR3 is 13 residues long. The CDR3 DNA is TGTGCCAGCAGTCATGGACGGGAAGAGACCCAGTACTTC. It codes for CASSHGREETQYF.

V usage is TRBV11-2 and J usage is TRBJ1-6; 7 bases line up with TRBD1. The CDR3 extends over 14 amino acids. The germline V gene encodes CDR1 SGHAT and CDR2 FQNNGV. V lost 4 bases and J lost 9; bases outside the gene matches: 6. The CDR3 spells CASSWRQGTSPLHF. CDR3 in DNA: TGTGCCAGCAGCTGGAGACAGGGAACTTCACCCCTCCACTTT.

This clone was found once. The chain recombines TRBV5-1 with TRBJ2-7, with a possible D match to TRBD2 (5 bases). The CDR3 has 15 residues. Looked up from germline, CDR1 is SGHRS and CDR2 is YFSETQ. V was clipped by 0 bases and J by 7 bases, with 17 bases between them. The CDR3 reads CASSLGLATLVEQYF. CDR3 bases: TGCGCCAGCAGCTTGGGGCTAGCTACCTTGGTGGAGCAGTACTTC. The full variable domain, with the rest looked up from reference TRBV5-1 and TRBJ2-7, is KAGVTQTPRYLIKTRGQQVTLSCSPISGHRSVSWYQQTPGQGLQFLFEYFSETQRNKGNFPGRFSGRQFSNSRSEMNVSTLELGDSALYLCASSLGLATLVEQYFGPGTRLTVT.

The V gene is TRBV7-9, the J gene TRBJ2-1, with no clear D. The CDR3 extends over 16 amino acids. Germline lookup yields CDR1 SEHNR and CDR2 FQNEAQ (reference sequence). Trimming left V 6 bases short and J 12 bases short, with 27 bases between. The DNA for the CDR3 is TGTGCCAGCAGTACTCTCACTGAGGAGAGAGCCTTGTGGCAGTTCTTC. This codes for CASSTLTEERALWQFF.

This chain uses TRBV6-6 with TRBJ2-2, with 10 bases identical to TRBD2. V trimming: 4 bases; J trimming: 3 bases; junction bases outside the gene matches: 5. CDR1 and CDR2 from the germline V gene are MNHNY and SVGAGI (reference sequence). There are 16 residues in the CDR3. The CDR3 region is CASSFQRGGHTGELFF. DNA of the CDR3: TGTGCCAGCAGTTTTCAGCGGGGGGGCCACACCGGGGAGCTGTTTTTT.

The chain uses TRBV7-9 and TRBJ1-4, with a weak D call TRBD1 (6 bases). Germline-derived CDR1 and CDR2 are SEHNR and FQNEAQ (reference sequence). CDR3 length: 14 residues. The V and J ends lost 5 bases and 7 bases respectively, with 14 bases between them. As DNA, the CDR3 is TGTGCCAGCAGCCGTCAGGGGTTTAGTGAAAAACTGTTTTTT. This translates into CASSRQGFSEKLFF.

The chain combines TRBV9 with TRBJ2-5, with D perhaps TRBD2 (6 bases). The CDR3 length is 16 residues. Germline V CDR1 and CDR2: SGDLS, YYNGEE. The V end lost 3 bases, the J end lost 5 bases, and 20 bases lay between the germline ends. The CDR3 nucleotides read TGTGCCAGCAGCGCCTCGGGGACGGGGGATGGTGAGACCCAGTACTTC. Its translation: CASSASGTGDGETQYF.

The chain recombines TRBV28 with TRBJ2-6; D ambiguous. The ends were cut back, 6 bases at V and 1 base at J, with 4 bases in the middle. This CDR3 comprises 13 residues. Germline V gene data show CDR1 as MDHEN and CDR2 as SYDVKM. The CDR3, as DNA: TGTGCCAGCAGAGATTCTGGGGCCAACGTCCTGACTTTC. This codes for CASRDSGANVLTF.

V gene TRBV11-1 combines with J gene TRBJ1-2, with D possibly matching TRBD1 (6 bases). This CDR3 region has 13 residues. V was clipped by 5 bases and J by 4 bases, with 11 bases between them. CDR1 and CDR2 (germline): SGHAT, FQDESV (reference sequence). DNA for the CDR3: TGTGCCAGCAGCACTGGACAGTCCTATGGCTACACCTTC. Translation: CASSTGQSYGYTF.

The genes are TRBV5-4 and TRBJ2-7; D is uncertain. Germline loops: CDR1 SGHNT, CDR2 YYREEE (reference sequence). The CDR3 totals 14 residues. V shed 0 bases and J shed 0 bases, with 7 bases lying between them. This CDR3 reads CASSLDGSSYEQYF. CDR3 in DNA: TGTGCCAGCAGCTTGGACGGCTCCTCCTACGAGCAGTACTTC.

The chain combines TRBV5-1 with TRBJ2-3, with D tentatively TRBD2 (6 bases). Germline CDR1 reads SGHRS; CDR2 reads YFSETQ. The CDR3 loop spans 17 amino acids. V lost 4 bases and J lost 0, with 18 bases in between. CDR3 amino acids: CASSPNPPAGSTDTQYF. The DNA of the CDR3 is TGCGCCAGCAGCCCCAACCCCCCAGCGGGCAGCACAGATACGCAGTATTTT.

This chain links TRBV11-2 with TRBJ2-7; 11 bases align to TRBD2. CDR3 size: 15 residues. From germline, CDR1 is SGHAT and CDR2 FQNNGV. After removal of 2 bases from V and 2 bases from J, the junction contained 2 bases not matched to a gene. The CDR3 DNA reads TGTGCCAGCAGCTTATTAGCGGGGGGGCCCTACGAGCAGTACTTC. It yields the protein CASSLLAGGPYEQYF.

This clone was counted once. J is TRBJ2-4 and V is TRBV20-1; no clear D gene. CDR1 and CDR2 from the germline V gene are DFQATT and SNEGSKA (reference sequence). CDR3 size: 18 residues. The V end lost 3 bases, the J end lost 0 bases, and 21 bases lay between the germline ends. CDR3 nucleotide sequence: TGCAGTGCTAGTCTCCGTCAGGACGACGCGCTAGCCAAAAACATTCAGTACTTC. Translating gives CSASLRQDDALAKNIQYF.

The chain recombines TRBV5-4 with TRBJ2-1; D is perhaps TRBD1 (5 bases). V was cut by 4 bases and J by 9 bases, with 17 bases left in between. In germline, CDR1 is SGHNT, CDR2 YYREEE (reference sequence). The CDR3 is 14 residues long. The CDR3, as DNA: TGTGCCAGCAGCGCCTACTACTGGGGCGGTGAGCAGTTCTTC. It is translated as CASSAYYWGGEQFF.